The 29 T cell receptor beta chains given below trace back to one sample, sequenced in a study of identical twins. TCRdb reanalysed the 5' RACE reads using MiXCR and keeps one entry per CDR3 protein. The sample shows 640,000 or so distinct CDR3 sequences, around 6% of them seen only once. Sequencing was performed on naive T cells sorted from blood. The receptor set was obtained from a man aged 18-30 years in good health.

This clonotype was picked up many times. This rearrangement joins TRBV27 to TRBJ2-4; D is unresolved. Germline V gene sequence: CDR1 MNHEY, CDR2 SMNVEV (reference sequence). The CDR3 is made up of 14 amino acids. V lost 1 base to trimming and J lost 7 bases, with 11 bases between them. As DNA, the CDR3 is TGTGCCAGCAGTTTATATGACCACCCCAACATTCAGTACTTC. It encodes CASSLYDHPNIQYF.

This clonotype was picked up many times. The chain has TRBV29-1 and TRBJ2-2; TRBD1 matches 9 bases. Germline V lookup: CDR1 SQVTM, CDR2 ANQGSEA. Trimming took 6 bases from V and 7 from J; bases not matched to a gene: 12. The CDR3 covers 15 residues. CDR3 sequence reads: CSVSMTGGSFGELFF. CDR3 bases: TGCAGCGTCTCAATGACAGGGGGTTCGTTCGGGGAGCTGTTTTTT.

This clonotype was seen ten or more times. This chain joins TRBV24-1 and TRBJ2-5; D unclear. Germline CDR1 is KGHDR and CDR2 is SFDVKD. V lost 4 bases and J lost 1, with 9 bases in between. The CDR3 is made up of 14 amino acids. The CDR3 region has the DNA TGTGCCACCAGTGACCCCCGCGTCCAAGAGACCCAGTACTTC. It translates to CATSDPRVQETQYF.

This clonotype was picked up many times. DNA for the CDR3: TGTGCCAGCAGCGCCGGAACTAGCGGGACCCCATGGACGCAGTATTTT. Encoded protein: CASSAGTSGTPWTQYF. This chain links TRBV11-2 with TRBJ2-3; 10 bases align to TRBD2. Trimming took 5 bases from V and 9 from J; bases not matched to a gene: 14. The length of the CDR3 is 16 residues. Germline V gene lookup returns CDR1 SGHAT and CDR2 FQNNGV.

The V gene is TRBV4-1, the J gene TRBJ2-1; 12 bases map to TRBD2. The CDR3 is made up of 18 amino acids. Germline CDR1 MGHRA, CDR2 YSYEKL. J lost 0 bases, V lost 4 bases, and 7 bases had no gene match. CDR3 DNA sequence: TGCGCCAGCAGCCCCTCCCCGACTAGCGGGAGCTCCTACAATGAGCAGTTCTTC. Translating gives CASSPSPTSGSSYNEQFF.

This clonotype was counted at least ten times. The J gene is TRBJ2-1, the V gene TRBV24-1, with D possibly matching TRBD1 (6 bases). The CDR3 has 17 residues. In germline, CDR1 is KGHDR, CDR2 SFDVKD. V dropped 1 base and J dropped 2 bases, with 14 bases sitting between them. The CDR3 DNA reads as TGTGCCACCAGTGATTTCAGGGGTGGAGGAGCCTACAATGAGCAGTTCTTC. This translates into CATSDFRGGGAYNEQFF.

This clonotype has a count of ten or more. This chain connects TRBV10-2 to TRBJ1-1, with D possibly matching TRBD1 (5 bases). The V end was cut by 7 bases, the J end by 6 bases, with 12 bases between. CDR1 and CDR2 from the germline V gene are WSHSY and SAAADI. There are 12 residues in the CDR3. In DNA form, the CDR3 reads TGCGCCAGCATCGCCACGGGGGCTGAAGCTTTCTTT. Translating gives CASIATGAEAFF.

Ten or more counts support this clonotype. This chain connects TRBV10-3 to TRBJ2-1; TRBD2 matches at 11 bases. The CDR3 totals 18 residues. In germline, CDR1 is ENHRY, CDR2 SYGVKD. With 0 bases clipped from V and 5 bases from J, the junction kept 9 bases outside the gene matches. This CDR3 reads CAISESRLAGGGNNEQFF. DNA for the CDR3: TGTGCCATCAGTGAGTCGCGGCTAGCGGGAGGCGGGAACAATGAGCAGTTCTTC.

This clonotype has only a few counts. V usage is TRBV11-1 and J usage is TRBJ2-1, with 10 bases fitting TRBD1. CDR1 is SGHAT, CDR2 FQDESV, per germline (reference sequence). The CDR3 extends over 19 amino acids. With V trimmed by 1 base and J by 7 bases, 16 bases remained unmatched. The CDR3 loop reads CASSLVPHDRGPLGNEQFF. CDR3 DNA sequence: TGTGCCAGCAGCTTAGTCCCCCACGACAGGGGGCCCCTTGGGAATGAGCAGTTCTTC.

This clonotype was detected many times. The rearrangement links TRBV11-2 to TRBJ2-3; the D is unclear. Trimming removed 6 bases from V and 2 bases from J, with 15 bases in between. Germline V gives CDR1 SGHAT, CDR2 FQNNGV. The CDR3 totals 15 residues. CDR3 DNA: TGTGCCAGCAGTCAGGACCGCTCCTACACAGATACGCAGTATTTT. This translates into CASSQDRSYTDTQYF.

This clonotype was recorded many times. The chain is built from TRBV29-1 and TRBJ2-1; 10 bases agree with TRBD2. There are 14 residues in the CDR3. From germline, CDR1 is SQVTM and CDR2 ANQGSEA. V dropped 4 bases and J dropped 4; count of bases not matched to a gene: 4. CDR3 region: CSVAPSGRYNEQFF. In DNA, the CDR3 is TGCAGCGTTGCCCCTAGCGGGAGATACAATGAGCAGTTCTTC.

This clonotype was seen many times. This sequence joins TRBV5-6 and TRBJ2-1, with TRBD2 matching 12 bases. The CDR3 covers 19 residues. CDR1 is SGHDT, CDR2 YYEEEE, per germline. The J segment lost 0 bases and the V segment lost 0 bases, leaving 7 bases of the junction unmatched. The DNA of the CDR3 is TGTGCCAGCAGCTTGGAGCTAGCGGGAGGGTTATACTCCTACAATGAGCAGTTCTTC. Translating gives CASSLELAGGLYSYNEQFF. Drawing the rest from reference TRBV5-6 and TRBJ2-1, the complete variable domain is DAGVTQSPTHLIKTRGQQVTLRCSPKSGHDTVSWYQQALGQGPQFIFQYYEEEERQRGNFPDRFSGHQFPNYSSELNVNALLLGDSALYLCASSLELAGGLYSYNEQFFGPGTRLTVL.

A few counts support this clonotype. The CDR3 loop reads CASSPTSGRALDEQFF. The CDR3 nucleotides read TGTGCCAGCAGCCCTACTAGCGGGAGGGCCCTCGATGAGCAGTTCTTC. The J gene is TRBJ2-1, the V gene TRBV12-3 or TRBV12-4, with 13 positions matching TRBD2. The CDR3 loop spans 16 amino acids. V was pared by 6 bases and J by 8 bases, with 10 bases of the junction left unmatched.

This clonotype was seen ten or more times. The genes are TRBV29-1 and TRBJ2-7; 8 bases agree with TRBD2. Germline V lookup: CDR1 SQVTM, CDR2 ANQGSEA. J lost 3 bases, V lost 7 bases, and 11 bases had no gene match. This CDR3 spans 14 amino acids. DNA of the CDR3: TGCAGCGCCAGGGGAGCGGGAGACTTCTACGAGCAGTACTTC. Translation gives CSARGAGDFYEQYF.

The gene calls are TRBV27 and TRBJ1-1, with a tentative D call TRBD1 (6 bases). CDR3 length: 14 amino acids. Germline CDR1 reads MNHEY; CDR2 reads SMNVEV (reference sequence). V was cut by 4 bases and J by 5 bases, with 14 bases left in between. The CDR3 protein is CASSSGRGWTEAFF. CDR3 nucleotides: TGTGCCAGCAGTTCGGGTAGGGGGTGGACTGAAGCTTTCTTT.

This clonotype was counted a few times. The chain recombines TRBV11-1 with TRBJ2-1, with D uncertain. The V and J ends lost 6 bases and 0 bases respectively, with 6 bases between them. Germline CDR1 and CDR2: SGHAT and FQDESV (reference sequence). The CDR3 contains 13 residues. The CDR3 nucleotides are TGTGCCAGCAGTACACGCTCCTACAATGAGCAGTTCTTC. This codes for CASSTRSYNEQFF.

The V gene is TRBV7-9, the J gene TRBJ2-1, with TRBD2 as a possible D gene (6 bases). The CDR3 runs 15 residues. CDR1 SEHNR and CDR2 FQNEAQ come from the germline V gene (reference sequence). Between the trimmed V and J ends, which lost 0 bases and 10 bases, there was a span of 16 bases. Here the CDR3 reads CASSLASSGAGEQFF. The CDR3, as DNA: TGTGCCAGCAGCTTAGCTTCGAGCGGTGCGGGAGAGCAGTTCTTC.

The sample holds many counts of this clonotype. The gene calls are TRBV15 and TRBJ1-2, with D unresolved. Looked up from germline, CDR1 is LNHNV and CDR2 is YYDKDF (reference sequence). This CDR3 region has 15 residues. V was clipped by 0 bases and J by 1 base, with 9 bases between them. The DNA for the CDR3 is TGTGCCACCAGCAGAGACCCTAAATTTAACTATGGCTACACCTTC. Translation: CATSRDPKFNYGYTF. Full variable domain (outside the CDR3, taken from reference TRBV15 and TRBJ1-2): DAMVIQNPRYQVTQFGKPVTLSCSQTLNHNVMYWYQQKSSQAPKLLFHYYDKDFNNEADTPDNFQSRRPNTSFCFLDIRSPGLGDTAMYLCATSRDPKFNYGYTFGSGTRLTVV.

The chain combines TRBV13 with TRBJ2-5; D is unclear. V lost 2 bases and J 2 bases, leaving 18 bases between the germline ends. The CDR3 runs to 17 residues. The germline V gene encodes CDR1 PRHDT and CDR2 FYEKMQ (reference sequence). The CDR3 here is CASSLQAREDTQETQYF. CDR3 DNA sequence: TGTGCCAGCAGCTTACAAGCTAGAGAAGATACACAAGAGACCCAGTACTTC.

This chain uses TRBV7-6 with TRBJ2-2; 12 nucleotides agree with TRBD2. After removal of 5 bases from V and 4 bases from J, the junction contained 11 bases not matched to a gene. The CDR3 is made up of 18 amino acids. Germline loops: CDR1 SGHVS, CDR2 FNYEAQ. This CDR3 reads CASSVTGGLAGLTGELFF. In DNA form, the CDR3 reads TGTGCCAGCAGCGTCACAGGGGGACTAGCGGGTCTCACCGGGGAGCTGTTTTTT. The full variable domain, with the rest looked up from reference TRBV7-6 and TRBJ2-2, is GAGVSQSPRYKVTKRGQDVALRCDPISGHVSLYWYRQALGQGPEFLTYFNYEAQQDKSGLPNDRFSAERPEGSISTLTIQRTEQRDSAMYRCASSVTGGLAGLTGELFFGEGSRLTVL.

Ten or more counts support this clonotype. V is TRBV29-1 and J is TRBJ2-4; D remains unclear. The V gene's germline CDR1 is SQVTM and CDR2 ANQGSEA. This CDR3 region has 15 residues. V lost 1 base to trimming and J lost 0 bases, with 10 bases between them. The CDR3 sequence is CSVEVNGLAKNIQYF. CDR3 DNA: TGCAGCGTTGAAGTTAATGGGCTAGCCAAAAACATTCAGTACTTC. The full variable domain, in which reference TRBV29-1 and TRBJ2-4 provide the parts outside the CDR3, is SAVISQKPSRDICQRGTSLTIQCQVDSQVTMMFWYRQQPGQSLTLIATANQGSEATYESGFVIDKFPISRPNLTFSTLTVSNMSPEDSSIYLCSVEVNGLAKNIQYFGAGTRLSVL.

This clonotype was detected many times. The J gene is TRBJ1-2, the V gene TRBV29-1; 9 nucleotides line up with TRBD1. CDR1 SQVTM and CDR2 ANQGSEA come from the germline V gene. Unmatched junction bases numbered 7, after V lost 6 bases and J lost 8 bases. The CDR3 sequence is 12 residues long. CDR3 protein: CSVETGGWGYTF. The CDR3 coding sequence is TGCAGCGTCGAAACAGGGGGCTGGGGCTACACCTTC.

This clonotype has a count of ten or more. The V call is TRBV12-3 or TRBV12-4, the J call TRBJ2-3, with 7 bases aligning to TRBD2. The J segment lost 4 bases and the V segment lost 6 bases, leaving 13 bases of the junction unmatched. The CDR3 contains 16 residues. CDR3 in DNA: TGTGCCAGCAGACCTCCTAGCGGTCAACCCCCAGATACGCAGTATTTT. Its translation is CASRPPSGQPPDTQYF.

At least ten counts were recorded for this clonotype. The rearrangement joins TRBV3-1 to TRBJ2-7; D is possibly TRBD1 (5 bases). The germline V and J ends were trimmed by 0 bases and 5 bases, with 14 bases remaining between them. CDR1 and CDR2 from the germline V gene are LGHDT and YNNKEL (reference sequence). The CDR3 sequence is 15 residues long. The CDR3 here is CASSQDGAGFDEQYF. CDR3 nucleotide sequence: TGTGCCAGCAGCCAAGATGGGGCAGGGTTCGACGAGCAGTACTTC.

Notes on this clonotype: A much larger clone sits a single nucleotide away, making a read error possible. V is TRBV5-1 and J is TRBJ2-1; tentatively, D is TRBD1 (5 bases). CDR1 SGHRS and CDR2 YFSETQ come from the germline V gene. The CDR3 runs 16 residues. CDR3 DNA: TGCGCCAGCAGCTTGTTTCAGGGAACAACCTACAATGAGCGGTTCTTC. Protein product: CASSLFQGTTYNERFF. Together with reference TRBV5-1 and TRBJ2-1, the CDR3 gives the full variable domain: KAGVTQTPRYLIKTRGQQVTLSCSPISGHRSVSWYQQTPGQGLQFLFEYFSETQRNKGNFPGRFSGRQFSNSRSEMNVSTLELGDSALYLCASSLFQGTTYNERFFGPGTRLTVL.

The rearrangement links TRBV5-1 to TRBJ2-5, with a weak D call TRBD1 (5 bases). Germline V lookup: CDR1 SGHRS, CDR2 YFSETQ. V lost 4 bases and J 5 bases, leaving 12 bases between the germline ends. The CDR3 extends over 13 amino acids. CDR3 protein: CASSPGRVETQYF. CDR3 bases: TGCGCCAGCAGCCCGGGCAGGGTGGAGACCCAGTACTTC. Combining the CDR3 with reference TRBV5-1 and TRBJ2-5 gives the whole variable domain KAGVTQTPRYLIKTRGQQVTLSCSPISGHRSVSWYQQTPGQGLQFLFEYFSETQRNKGNFPGRFSGRQFSNSRSEMNVSTLELGDSALYLCASSPGRVETQYFGPGTRLLVL.

At least ten counts were recorded for this clonotype. V is TRBV5-1 and J is TRBJ1-5; tentatively, D is TRBD1 (5 bases). The CDR3 totals 14 residues. CDR1 and CDR2 (germline): SGHRS, YFSETQ. V was shortened by 3 bases and J by 3 bases, with 10 bases between the two germline ends. The CDR3, as DNA: TGCGCCAGCAGCTGGACGGGACTCAATCAGCCCCAGCATTTT. It encodes CASSWTGLNQPQHF.

In its sample, this clonotype was seen many times. The chain joins TRBV10-3 to TRBJ2-7; 7 nucleotides match TRBD1. CDR1 is ENHRY, CDR2 SYGVKD, per germline. This CDR3 region has 13 residues. V shed 10 bases and J 0 bases; nucleotides not matched to a gene: 6. The CDR3 region has the DNA TGTGCCACCGGGACAGCCGGCTCCTACGAGCAGTACGTC. It translates to CATGTAGSYEQYV.

In this sample, this clonotype turned up many times. Mismatch with germline at one junction end may stem from a read error. The J gene is TRBJ1-5, the V gene TRBV12-3 or TRBV12-4; D not certain. CDR3 length: 12 amino acids. The CDR3 protein is CASSLDVQPQHF. CDR3 bases: TGTGCCAGCAGCTTAGACGTCCAGCCCCAGCATTTT.